One sample yielded the 18 T cell receptor beta chains listed below, sequenced in a study of STAT3 mutations in large granular lymphocyte leukemia. Broader study findings: At least one immunodominant TCR beta clonotype appeared in every T-cell large granular lymphocyte leukemia patient.

This table comes from immunoSEQ multiplex PCR, and its TCRdb copy is limited to in-frame clones, with some not included. The sample has some 28,000 clones, approximately 80% seen once. Their target antigens are unknown. Sequencing used peripheral blood mononuclear cells. These TCRs come from a woman in her forties or fifties with T-cell large granular lymphocyte leukemia. Some clones in this sample may be carry-over from other donors' samples.

The CDR3, as DNA: TGCAGTGCTAGTCCCCAGACTGAAGCTTTCTTT. It specifies CSASPQTEAFF. This chain links TRBV20-1 with TRBJ1-1; D is uncertain. CDR1 is DFQATT and CDR2 is SNEGSKA in the germline V gene (reference sequence). The CDR3 has 11 amino acids. V was trimmed by 3 bases and J by 5 bases, leaving 7 bases between them.

The chain recombines TRBV4-3 with TRBJ2-3, with D tentatively TRBD1 or TRBD2 (5 bases each). The CDR3 spans 15 residues. The V end was cut by 4 bases, the J end by 4 bases, with 15 bases between. CDR1 is LGHNA and CDR2 is YSLEER in the germline V gene. For the CDR3, the DNA is TGCGCCAGCAGCCGCCGGTGGGGGATCCCAGATACGCAGTATTTT. This gives the protein CASSRRWGIPDTQYF.

This chain joins TRBV5-1 and TRBJ1-2; 8 bases are shared with TRBD1. This CDR3 region has 14 residues. Losses at the gene ends were 7 bases for V and 4 bases for J; bases not matched to a gene: 9. Germline CDR1 and CDR2: SGHRS and YFSETQ. The CDR3 nucleotides are TGCGCCAGCGGTACCGGGACAGGACTCTATGGCTACACCTTC. Protein product: CASGTGTGLYGYTF.

The gene calls are TRBV7-2 and TRBJ2-2, with 7 bases aligning to TRBD1. The CDR3 loop spans 15 amino acids. Germline CDR1 SGHTA, CDR2 FQGNSA. The junction had 5 bases not matched to a gene; V was cut back by 2 bases and J by 5 bases. CDR3 residues: CASSLRQGWTGELFF. The CDR3 DNA reads as TGTGCCAGCAGCTTACGACAGGGTTGGACCGGGGAGCTGTTTTTT.

This chain links TRBV6-1 with TRBJ2-3; 7 nucleotides agree with TRBD2. Unmatched junction bases numbered 5, after V lost 4 bases and J lost 1 base. The CDR3 runs 15 residues. Germline V gene data show CDR1 as MNHNS and CDR2 as SASEGT. CDR3 loop: CASSVRLAGTDTQYF. The CDR3 region has the DNA TGTGCCAGCAGTGTGCGACTAGCAGGCACAGATACGCAGTATTTT.

The chain recombines TRBV5-1 with TRBJ2-3; no clear D gene. V dropped 2 bases and J dropped 0 bases, with 10 bases sitting between them. CDR3 size: 15 residues. Germline CDR1 is SGHRS and CDR2 is YFSETQ. The CDR3 loop is CASSLTVSSTDTQYF. The CDR3 bases are TGCGCCAGCAGCTTAACTGTTTCTAGCACAGATACGCAGTATTTT.

A few counts support this clone. The V and J genes are TRBV30 and TRBJ2-7, with TRBD2 identical over 14 bases. Germline CDR1 and CDR2: GTSNPN and SVGIG (reference sequence). The CDR3 is 19 amino acids. Trimming cost V 2 bases and J 2 bases; bases outside gene matches: 14. As DNA, the CDR3 is TGTGCCTGGAGTAAACCCCGGACTAGCGGGAGGACTAACCCCTACGAGCAGTACTTC. This encodes CAWSKPRTSGRTNPYEQYF. The variable domain in full, completed from reference TRBV30 and TRBJ2-7, reads SQTIHQWPATLVQPVGSPLSLECTVEGTSNPNLYWYRQAAGRGLQLLFYSVGIGQISSEVPQNLSASRPQDRQFILSSKKLLLSDSGFYLCAWSKPRTSGRTNPYEQYFGPGTRLTVT.

The chain carries TRBV18 and TRBJ2-7; 10 bases fit TRBD1. The CDR3 consists of 15 residues. Trimming removed 3 bases from V and 3 bases from J; junction bases left unmatched: 5. Looked up from germline, CDR1 is KGHSH and CDR2 is LQKENI. Here the CDR3 reads CASSPTGQGRYEQYF. The CDR3 DNA sequence: TGTGCCAGCTCACCTACGGGACAGGGGCGCTACGAGCAGTACTTC.

The V gene is TRBV13, the J gene TRBJ2-7, with 9 bases fitting TRBD2. The CDR3 contains 16 residues. Germline V CDR1 and CDR2: PRHDT, FYEKMQ (reference sequence). V shed 5 bases, J shed 0 bases, and the junction held 8 bases outside the gene matches. The CDR3 protein is CASSLEASGTSYEQYF. CDR3 in DNA: TGTGCCAGCAGCCTGGAAGCTAGCGGGACCTCCTACGAGCAGTACTTC.

The chain has TRBV6-5 and TRBJ2-7; D is possibly TRBD1 or TRBD2 (6 bases each). Germline V CDR1 and CDR2: MNHEY, SVGAGI. The CDR3 totals 14 residues. The V end was cut by 6 bases, the J end by 0 bases, with 12 bases between. The CDR3 bases are TGTGCCAGCAGAGGGGGGCTGAGCTCCTACGAGCAGTACTTC. Translation gives CASRGGLSSYEQYF.

The chain links TRBV19 to TRBJ2-1, with 8 bases lining up with TRBD2. V shed 7 bases and J 6 bases; nucleotides not matched to a gene: 11. This CDR3 spans 15 amino acids. The germline gives CDR1 LNHDA, CDR2 SQIVND (reference sequence). The CDR3 DNA follows: TGTGCCAGTATTAAGACTAGCGCTAGTGTCAATGAGCAGTTCTTC. Its translation: CASIKTSASVNEQFF.

The V gene is TRBV28, the J gene TRBJ1-2, with 7 nucleotides matching TRBD1. With 7 bases clipped from V and 4 bases from J, the junction kept 15 bases outside the gene matches. The CDR3 is 16 residues long. Germline values: CDR1 MDHEN, CDR2 SYDVKM. The CDR3 region is CASTSTFQGGGYGYTF. DNA of the CDR3: TGTGCCAGCACATCAACTTTTCAGGGGGGGGGCTATGGCTACACCTTC.

The chain links TRBV6-1 to TRBJ1-1; possibly TRBD1 for D (5 bases). V lost 3 bases to trimming and J lost 1 base, with 9 bases between them. This CDR3 region has 14 residues. Germline-derived CDR1 and CDR2 are MNHNS and SASEGT. This chain's CDR3 is CASSEWGPNTEAFF. The CDR3 nucleotides read TGTGCCAGCAGTGAGTGGGGCCCGAACACTGAAGCTTTCTTT.

The chain couples TRBV4-1 to TRBJ2-7, with D perhaps TRBD1 (6 bases). Germline CDR1 is MGHRA and CDR2 is YSYEKL. This CDR3 is 15 amino acids long. V was clipped by 0 bases and J by 3 bases, with 12 bases between them. This chain's CDR3 is CASSQDPQGSYEQYF. The CDR3 nucleotides are TGCGCCAGCAGCCAAGACCCACAGGGAAGCTACGAGCAGTACTTC.

This clone occurred a few times. The chain joins TRBV6-5 to TRBJ2-2; D unresolved. CDR1 is MNHEY and CDR2 is SVGAGI in the germline V gene. V was pared by 4 bases and J by 0 bases, with 6 bases between. This CDR3 is built from 14 residues. This chain's CDR3 is CASSLIPNTGELFF. CDR3 nucleotides: TGTGCCAGCAGTTTAATCCCGAACACCGGGGAGCTGTTTTTT.

This rearrangement joins TRBV6-5 to TRBJ1-5, with 8 bases aligning to TRBD1. V lost 5 bases to trimming and J lost 3 bases; unmatched junction nucleotides: 6. The CDR3 extends over 15 amino acids. Germline V gene lookup returns CDR1 MNHEY and CDR2 SVGAGI. The CDR3 sequence: CASSRDRGFNQPQHF. The CDR3 nucleotides read TGTGCCAGCAGTCGTGACAGGGGTTTCAATCAGCCCCAGCATTTT.

The chain recombines TRBV30 with TRBJ1-1, with D maybe TRBD1 (6 bases). The CDR3 totals 12 residues. The germline V gene has CDR1 GTSNPN and CDR2 SVGIG (reference sequence). Between the trimmed V and J ends, which lost 4 bases and 7 bases, there was a span of 13 bases. The CDR3 nucleotides read TGTGCCTGGACCAGGGGCTTACGTGAAGCTTTCTTT. It encodes CAWTRGLREAFF.

The chain carries TRBV28 and TRBJ1-2; no reliable D call. There are 12 residues in the CDR3. V was cut by 5 bases and J by 4 bases, with 8 bases left in between. Per germline, CDR1 MDHEN and CDR2 SYDVKM. The CDR3 loop reads CASSVGFYGYTF. The CDR3 region has the DNA TGTGCCAGCAGTGTAGGGTTCTATGGCTACACCTTC.